The clone carrying this T cell receptor beta chain appeared a few times. Antigen specificity is unknown. This record comes from a study of human T cells and chemical hapten exposure. Overall study context: Sensitization applied 2% DPC to around 2 cm by around 2 cm of upper inner arm skin. Patch tests put 0.01% DPC on the upper back, read at 6 days. General study results and limits: Having alopecia, donors may respond immunologically unlike healthy people.

The V end was cut by 0 bases, the J end by 2 bases, with 4 bases between. CDR1 and CDR2 from the germline V gene are SGHRS and YFSETQ. There are 13 residues in the CDR3. Documented time point: patch test 3, about 24 weeks after DPC sensitization. Stated treatment: therapeutic diphenylcyclopropenone sensitization with weekly scalp DPC. Each CDR3 protein gets one entry after TCRdb re-called the RACE reads with MiXCR. The data contain about 190,000 distinct CDR3 sequences, around 23% of them singletons. This sample comprised whole blood, obtained in connection with sensitization to the hapten diphenylcyclopropenone (DPC). V is TRBV5-1 and J is TRBJ2-3; D gene unclear. The sequence was collected from a woman in her thirties or forties with alopecia areata. Some clones in this sample may be carry-over from other donors' samples. The CDR3 DNA reads as TGCGCCAGCAGCTTGGCCGACACAGATACGCAGTATTTT. This encodes CASSLADTDTQYF.